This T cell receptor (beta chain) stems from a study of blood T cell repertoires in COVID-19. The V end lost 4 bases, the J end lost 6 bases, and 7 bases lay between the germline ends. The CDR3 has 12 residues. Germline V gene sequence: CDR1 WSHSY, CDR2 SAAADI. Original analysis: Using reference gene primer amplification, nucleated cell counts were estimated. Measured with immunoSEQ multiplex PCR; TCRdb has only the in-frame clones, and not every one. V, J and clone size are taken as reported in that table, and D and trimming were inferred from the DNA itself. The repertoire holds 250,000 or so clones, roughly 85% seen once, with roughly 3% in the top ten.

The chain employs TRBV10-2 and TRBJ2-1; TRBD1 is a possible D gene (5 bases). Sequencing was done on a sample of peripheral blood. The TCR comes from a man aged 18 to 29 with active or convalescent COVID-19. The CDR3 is CASSATVNEQFF. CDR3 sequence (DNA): TGCGCCAGCAGTGCGACAGTCAATGAGCAGTTCTTC.